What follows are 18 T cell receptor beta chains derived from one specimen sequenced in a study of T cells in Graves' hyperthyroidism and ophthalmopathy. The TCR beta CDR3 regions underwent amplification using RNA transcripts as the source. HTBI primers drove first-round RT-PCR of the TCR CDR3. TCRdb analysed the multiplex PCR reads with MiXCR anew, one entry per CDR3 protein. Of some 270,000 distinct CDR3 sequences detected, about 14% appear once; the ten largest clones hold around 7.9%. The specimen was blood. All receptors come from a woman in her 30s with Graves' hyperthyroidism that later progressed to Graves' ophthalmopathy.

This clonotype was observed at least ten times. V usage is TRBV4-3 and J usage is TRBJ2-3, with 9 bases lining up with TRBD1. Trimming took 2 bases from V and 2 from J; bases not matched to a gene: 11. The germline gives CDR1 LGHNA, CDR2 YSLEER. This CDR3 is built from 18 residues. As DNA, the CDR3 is TGCGCCAGCAGCCAATGGTGGGGACAGGGTTCATCCACAGATACGCAGTATTTT. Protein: CASSQWWGQGSSTDTQYF.

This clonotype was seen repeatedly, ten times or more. The CDR3 region has the DNA TGTGCCAGCAGTTTGGGACTAGCGGGAGGATACGAGCAGTACTTC. It specifies CASSLGLAGGYEQYF. V and J are TRBV7-8 and TRBJ2-7; the match to TRBD2 covers 15 bases. CDR3 length equals 15 residues. The junction had 4 bases not matched to a gene; V was cut back by 6 bases and J by 4 bases. The germline V gene has CDR1 SGHVS and CDR2 FQNEAQ.

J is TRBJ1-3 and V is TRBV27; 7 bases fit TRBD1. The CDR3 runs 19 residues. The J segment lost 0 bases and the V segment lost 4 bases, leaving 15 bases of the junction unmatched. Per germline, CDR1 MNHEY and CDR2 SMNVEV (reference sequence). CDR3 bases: TGTGCCAGCAGTTCAAATACGGGACAGCTAATTTCCTCTGGAAACACCATATATTTT. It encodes CASSSNTGQLISSGNTIYF.

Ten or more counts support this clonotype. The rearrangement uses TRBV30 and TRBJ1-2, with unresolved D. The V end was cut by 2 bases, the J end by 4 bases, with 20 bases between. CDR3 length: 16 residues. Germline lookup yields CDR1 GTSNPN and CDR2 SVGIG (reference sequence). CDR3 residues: CAWSPGISLGGYGYTF. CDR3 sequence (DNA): TGTGCCTGGAGTCCCGGGATCTCCCTAGGTGGCTATGGCTACACCTTC.

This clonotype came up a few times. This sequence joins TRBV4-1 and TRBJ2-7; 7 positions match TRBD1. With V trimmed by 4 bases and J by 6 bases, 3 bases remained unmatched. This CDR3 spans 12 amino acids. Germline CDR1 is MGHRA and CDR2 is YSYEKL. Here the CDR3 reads CASSRRQGEQYF. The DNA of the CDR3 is TGCGCCAGCAGCCGACGACAGGGCGAGCAGTACTTC.

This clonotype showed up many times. The CDR3 loop is CASSQTLVGTGELFF. In nucleotides, the CDR3 is TGTGCCAGCAGTCAGACACTCGTAGGCACCGGGGAGCTGTTTTTT. The rearrangement links TRBV27 to TRBJ2-2; no clear D. This CDR3 spans 15 amino acids. Germline lookup yields CDR1 MNHEY and CDR2 SMNVEV (reference sequence). Between the trimmed V and J ends, which lost 5 bases and 4 bases, there was a span of 14 bases.

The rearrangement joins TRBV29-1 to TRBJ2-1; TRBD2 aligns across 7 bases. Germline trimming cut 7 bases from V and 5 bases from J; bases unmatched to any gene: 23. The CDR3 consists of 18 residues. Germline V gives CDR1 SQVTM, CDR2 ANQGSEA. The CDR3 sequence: CSAGLVGGFTILDNEQFF. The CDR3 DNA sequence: TGCAGCGCAGGACTAGTGGGAGGGTTTACCATTCTGGACAATGAGCAGTTCTTC.

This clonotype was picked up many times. The CDR3: CASSSQDMNTEAFF. Here the CDR3 DNA reads TGTGCCAGCAGTTCACAGGACATGAACACTGAAGCTTTCTTT. This chain links TRBV12-3 or TRBV12-4 with TRBJ1-1; perhaps TRBD1 as D (5 bases). Trimming cost V 4 bases and J 0 bases, with 9 bases left between them. This CDR3 spans 14 amino acids.

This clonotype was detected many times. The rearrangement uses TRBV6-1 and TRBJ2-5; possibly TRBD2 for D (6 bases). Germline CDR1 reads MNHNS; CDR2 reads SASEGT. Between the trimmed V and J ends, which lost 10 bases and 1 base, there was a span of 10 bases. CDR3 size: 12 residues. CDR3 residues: CAIRDSQETQYF. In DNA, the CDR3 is TGTGCCATTCGGGACTCCCAAGAGACCCAGTACTTC.

The CDR3 region has the DNA TGTGCCAGCACCGAACAGGGAGGAAGCCCCGGGGAGCTGTTTTTT. Protein sequence: CASTEQGGSPGELFF. This chain links TRBV7-9 with TRBJ2-2; perhaps D is TRBD1 or TRBD2 (6 bases each). Looked up from germline, CDR1 is SEHNR and CDR2 is FQNEAQ (reference sequence). This CDR3 comprises 15 residues. Trimming removed 7 bases from V and 6 bases from J, with 18 bases in between.

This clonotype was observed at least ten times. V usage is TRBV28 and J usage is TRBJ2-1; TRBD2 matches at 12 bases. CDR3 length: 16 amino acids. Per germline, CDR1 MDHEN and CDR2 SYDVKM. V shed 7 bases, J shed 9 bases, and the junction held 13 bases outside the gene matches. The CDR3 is CASTNRLAGEVGEQFF. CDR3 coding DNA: TGTGCCAGCACCAATAGACTAGCGGGAGAGGTGGGTGAGCAGTTCTTC.

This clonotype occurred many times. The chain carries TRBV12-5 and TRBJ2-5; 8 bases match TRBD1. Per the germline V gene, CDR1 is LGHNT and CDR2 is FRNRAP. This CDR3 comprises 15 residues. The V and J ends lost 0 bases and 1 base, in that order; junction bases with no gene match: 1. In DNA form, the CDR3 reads TGTGCTAGTGGTTTGGTACAGGGGGGCCAAGAGACCCAGTACTTC. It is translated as CASGLVQGGQETQYF.

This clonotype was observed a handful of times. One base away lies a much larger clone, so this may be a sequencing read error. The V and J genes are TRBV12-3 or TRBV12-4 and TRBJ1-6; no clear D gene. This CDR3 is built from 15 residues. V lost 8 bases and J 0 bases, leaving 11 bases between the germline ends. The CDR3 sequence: CASGSRSSYNSPLHF. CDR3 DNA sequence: TGTGCCAGCGGTTCTAGGAGCTCCTATAATTCACCCCTCCACTTT.

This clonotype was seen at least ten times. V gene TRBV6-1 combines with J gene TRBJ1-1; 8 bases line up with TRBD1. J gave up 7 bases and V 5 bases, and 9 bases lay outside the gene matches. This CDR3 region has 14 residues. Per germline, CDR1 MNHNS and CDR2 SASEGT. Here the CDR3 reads CASSPGTGRREAFF. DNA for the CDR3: TGTGCCAGCAGTCCCGGGACAGGACGGCGTGAAGCTTTCTTT.

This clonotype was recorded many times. The CDR3 loop reads CASSLSWDRVTEAFF. DNA of the CDR3: TGTGCCAGCAGTTTATCCTGGGACAGGGTGACTGAAGCTTTCTTT. The V and J genes are TRBV27 and TRBJ1-1, with TRBD1 matching over 9 bases. V lost 0 bases, J lost 5 bases, and 4 bases stayed unmatched. This CDR3 contains 15 residues. CDR1 is MNHEY and CDR2 is SMNVEV in the germline V gene (reference sequence).

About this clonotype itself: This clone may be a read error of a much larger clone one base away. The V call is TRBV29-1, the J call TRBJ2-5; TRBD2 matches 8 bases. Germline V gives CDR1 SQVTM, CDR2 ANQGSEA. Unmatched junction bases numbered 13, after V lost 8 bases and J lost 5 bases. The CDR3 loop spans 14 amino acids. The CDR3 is CSPGPAGDMETQYF. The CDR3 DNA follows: TGCAGCCCCGGACCAGCGGGAGATATGGAGACCCAGTACTTC. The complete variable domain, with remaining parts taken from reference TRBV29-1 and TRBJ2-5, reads SAVISQKPSRDICQRGTSLTIQCQVDSQVTMMFWYRQQPGQSLTLIATANQGSEATYESGFVIDKFPISRPNLTFSTLTVSNMSPEDSSIYLCSPGPAGDMETQYFGPGTRLLVL.

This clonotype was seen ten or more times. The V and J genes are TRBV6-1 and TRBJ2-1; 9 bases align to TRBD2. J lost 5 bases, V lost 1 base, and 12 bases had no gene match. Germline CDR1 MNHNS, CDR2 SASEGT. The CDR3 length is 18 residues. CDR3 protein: CASSEGAASGTFHNEQFF. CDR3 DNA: TGTGCCAGCAGTGAAGGAGCGGCTAGCGGGACGTTCCACAATGAGCAGTTCTTC.

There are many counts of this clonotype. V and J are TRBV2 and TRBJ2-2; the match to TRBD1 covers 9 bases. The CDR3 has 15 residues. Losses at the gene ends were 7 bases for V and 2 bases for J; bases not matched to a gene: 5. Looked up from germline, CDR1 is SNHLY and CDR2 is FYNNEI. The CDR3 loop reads CASIPGQGNTGELFF. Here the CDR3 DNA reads TGTGCCAGCATCCCGGGACAGGGTAACACCGGGGAGCTGTTTTTT.